The 15 T cell receptor beta chains below were found in one sample sequenced in a study of tumor-infiltrating lymphocytes in localized non-small cell lung cancer. This table comes from immunoSEQ multiplex PCR, and its TCRdb copy is limited to in-frame clones, with some not included. This sample yields some 6,600 clones, of which approximately 74% are seen a single time; approximately 12% belongs to the top ten. Sequencing used lung tumor tissue. These receptors all stem from a human donor with non-small cell lung cancer.

This sequence joins TRBV29-1 and TRBJ2-2, with D possibly TRBD1 on 6 matching bases. Germline values: CDR1 SQVTM, CDR2 ANQGSEA. V was cut by 4 bases and J by 1 base, with 10 bases left in between. This CDR3 has 14 amino acids. CDR3 protein: CSVVGQMNTGELFF. The CDR3 region has the DNA TGCAGCGTTGTCGGACAGATGAACACCGGGGAGCTGTTTTTT.

The chain carries TRBV7-1 and TRBJ1-1; D not certain. TRBV7-1 is filed as an ORF, its function uncertain. This CDR3 contains 14 residues. V was cut by 5 bases and J by 0 bases, with 10 bases left in between. CDR3 residues: CASSLGLMNTEAFF. The CDR3 region has the DNA TGTGCCAGCAGCCTTGGACTTATGAACACTGAAGCTTTCTTT.

This clone has more than one count but fewer than ten. The V call is TRBV4-1, the J call TRBJ1-2; 12 nucleotides line up with TRBD1. Germline V CDR1 and CDR2: MGHRA, YSYEKL. The CDR3 contains 17 residues. V lost 0 bases, J lost 7 bases, and 9 bases stayed unmatched. The CDR3 loop is CASSQDLGTGGASGYTF. CDR3 nucleotides: TGCGCCAGCAGCCAAGATCTCGGGACAGGGGGCGCGTCTGGCTACACCTTC.

This clone was detected only a few times. V gene TRBV7-2 combines with J gene TRBJ1-5, with D tentatively TRBD1 (6 bases). From germline, CDR1 is SGHTA and CDR2 FQGNSA. Deletions cut 3 bases from V and 7 bases from J, with 10 bases between. CDR3 size: 13 residues. The CDR3 protein is CASSFGGGQPQHF. In DNA, the CDR3 is TGTGCCAGCAGCTTTGGAGGGGGGCAGCCCCAGCATTTT.

This clone was seen a single time. The rearrangement joins TRBV4-1 to TRBJ2-3; D may match TRBD1 or TRBD2 (6 bases each). CDR3 length: 15 residues. In germline, CDR1 is MGHRA, CDR2 YSYEKL. Between the trimmed V and J ends, which lost 1 base and 0 bases, there was a span of 8 bases. The CDR3 spells CASSQGGASTDTQYF. DNA of the CDR3: TGCGCCAGCAGCCAAGGGGGGGCTAGCACAGATACGCAGTATTTT.

This chain links TRBV7-9 with TRBJ2-5; D is perhaps TRBD2 (6 bases). The CDR3 extends over 14 amino acids. Germline V lookup: CDR1 SEHNR, CDR2 FQNEAQ (reference sequence). The V end was cut by 0 bases, the J end by 2 bases, with 7 bases between. The CDR3 nucleotides read TGTGCCAGCAGCTTAGCGGGACTTCAAGAGACCCAGTACTTC. Residues: CASSLAGLQETQYF.

The chain couples TRBV18 to TRBJ1-2; no reliable D call. CDR1 KGHSH and CDR2 LQKENI come from the germline V gene. CDR3 length equals 13 residues. The V gene lost 3 bases and the J gene lost 6 bases, with 11 bases spanning the gap. This CDR3 reads CASSPKRDDGYTF. The CDR3 DNA reads TGTGCCAGCTCACCGAAACGGGATGATGGCTACACCTTC.

The chain recombines TRBV5-4 with TRBJ1-4, with D unresolved. The V gene's germline CDR1 is SGHNT and CDR2 YYREEE (reference sequence). CDR3 length: 13 residues. V was trimmed by 1 base and J by 5 bases, leaving 6 bases between them. The CDR3 sequence is CASSLQTNEKLFF. For the CDR3, the DNA is TGTGCCAGCAGCTTGCAGACAAATGAAAAACTGTTTTTT.

This chain connects TRBV21-1 to TRBJ2-3; TRBD1 was called by the table and not checked on the DNA. TRBV21-1 has pseudogene status. This CDR3 comprises 16 residues. CDR3 protein: CASRWTGPKGTDTQYF. The CDR3 DNA reads TGTGCCAGCCGATGGACAGGGCCAAAAGGCACAGATACGCAGTATTTT.

This chain uses TRBV6-5 with TRBJ1-1; possible D gene TRBD1, 5 bases. CDR1 MNHEY and CDR2 SVGAGI come from the germline V gene. This CDR3 spans 15 amino acids. With 2 bases removed from V and 0 bases from J, the gap between germline ends came to 10 bases. This chain's CDR3 is CASSYRGRMNTEAFF. CDR3 nucleotides: TGTGCCAGCAGTTACCGGGGGAGGATGAACACTGAAGCTTTCTTT.

By frequency in the sample, this clone is large. The J gene is TRBJ2-7, the V gene TRBV7-9, with a tentative D call TRBD1 (5 bases). This CDR3 is built from 13 residues. V was pared by 8 bases and J by 0 bases, with 11 bases between. The germline V gene encodes CDR1 SEHNR and CDR2 FQNEAQ (reference sequence). The CDR3 loop reads CASADSYSYEQYF. The CDR3 nucleotides are TGTGCCAGCGCCGACAGTTACTCCTACGAGCAGTACTTC.

The chain uses TRBV7-9 and TRBJ2-7; 9 nucleotides line up with TRBD1. Germline CDR1 and CDR2: SEHNR and FQNEAQ (reference sequence). The V and J ends lost 5 bases and 4 bases, in that order; junction bases with no gene match: 6. This CDR3 has 14 amino acids. For the CDR3, the DNA is TGTGCCAGCAGCCTGCCGGGACAGGGTTACGAGCAGTACTTC. Translated, it gives CASSLPGQGYEQYF.

The V gene is TRBV14, the J gene TRBJ2-7; D is tentatively TRBD1 or TRBD2 (5 bases each). CDR1 SGHDN and CDR2 FVKESK come from the germline V gene. V lost 4 bases and J lost 4, with 20 bases in between. This CDR3 region has 16 residues. CDR3 loop: CASSPGAGLGEYEQYF. CDR3 nucleotides: TGTGCCAGCAGCCCCGGGGCAGGGTTGGGCGAATACGAGCAGTACTTC. Full variable domain (missing parts from reference TRBV14 and TRBJ2-7): EAGVTQFPSHSVIEKGQTVTLRCDPISGHDNLYWYRRVMGKEIKFLLHFVKESKQDESGMPNNRFLAERTGGTYSTLKVQPAELEDSGVYFCASSPGAGLGEYEQYFGPGTRLTVT.

The genes are TRBV10-2 and TRBJ2-3, with TRBD2 as a possible D gene (5 bases). V lost 8 bases and J lost 4, with 10 bases in between. There are 12 residues in the CDR3. Germline V CDR1 and CDR2: WSHSY, SAAADI. DNA for the CDR3: TGCGCCAGCGGGAGTTCGTCAGATACGCAGTATTTT. Its protein product is CASGSSSDTQYF.

This clone came up once. This sequence joins TRBV9 and TRBJ1-5; D unclear. From germline, CDR1 is SGDLS and CDR2 YYNGEE. This CDR3 contains 13 residues. Trimming stripped 0 bases from V and 5 bases from J, with 6 bases between. The CDR3 DNA reads TGTGCCAGCAGCGTAGGGGGATATCAGCCCCAGCATTTT. Its translation: CASSVGGYQPQHF. Full variable domain (rest looked up from reference TRBV9 and TRBJ1-5): DSGVTQTPKHLITATGQRVTLRCSPRSGDLSVYWYQQSLDQGLQFLIQYYNGEERAKGNILERFSAQQFPDLHSELNLSSLELGDSALYFCASSVGGYQPQHFGDGTRLSIL.